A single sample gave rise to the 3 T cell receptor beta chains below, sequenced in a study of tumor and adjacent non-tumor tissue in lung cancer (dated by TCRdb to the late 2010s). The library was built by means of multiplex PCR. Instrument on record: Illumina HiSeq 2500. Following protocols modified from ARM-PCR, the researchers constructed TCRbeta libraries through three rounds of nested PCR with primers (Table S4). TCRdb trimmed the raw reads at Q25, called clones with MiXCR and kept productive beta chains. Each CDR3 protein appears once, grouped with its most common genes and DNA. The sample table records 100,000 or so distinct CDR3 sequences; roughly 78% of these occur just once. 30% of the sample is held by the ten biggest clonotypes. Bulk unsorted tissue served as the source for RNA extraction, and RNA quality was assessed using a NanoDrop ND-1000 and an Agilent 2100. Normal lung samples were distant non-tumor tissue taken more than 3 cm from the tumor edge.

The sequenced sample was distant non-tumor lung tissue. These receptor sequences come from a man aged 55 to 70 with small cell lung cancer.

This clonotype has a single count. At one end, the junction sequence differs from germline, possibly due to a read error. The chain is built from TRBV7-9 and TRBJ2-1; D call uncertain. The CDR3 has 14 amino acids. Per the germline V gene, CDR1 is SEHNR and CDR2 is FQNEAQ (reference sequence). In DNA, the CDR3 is TGTGCCAGCAGCTTAGGCCAGGTCTACAATGAGCGGTTCTTC. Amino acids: CASSLGQVYNERFF.

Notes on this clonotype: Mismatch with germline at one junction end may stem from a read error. The CDR3 region is CANSLEAGLVEQSF. The CDR3 nucleotides read TGTGCCAACAGCTTAGAGGCAGGGTTGGTTGAGCAGTCATTC. This sequence joins TRBV11-2 and TRBJ2-1, with a possible D match to TRBD1 (5 bases). The CDR3 covers 14 residues. CDR1 and CDR2 from the germline V gene are SGHAT and FQNNGV.

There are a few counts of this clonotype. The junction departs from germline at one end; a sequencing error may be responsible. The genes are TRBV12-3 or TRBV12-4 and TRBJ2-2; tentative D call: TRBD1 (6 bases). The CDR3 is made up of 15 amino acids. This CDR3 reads CACSFSWTDTGELLF. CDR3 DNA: TGTGCCTGCAGTTTCTCTTGGACAGACACCGGGGAGCTGCTTTTT.